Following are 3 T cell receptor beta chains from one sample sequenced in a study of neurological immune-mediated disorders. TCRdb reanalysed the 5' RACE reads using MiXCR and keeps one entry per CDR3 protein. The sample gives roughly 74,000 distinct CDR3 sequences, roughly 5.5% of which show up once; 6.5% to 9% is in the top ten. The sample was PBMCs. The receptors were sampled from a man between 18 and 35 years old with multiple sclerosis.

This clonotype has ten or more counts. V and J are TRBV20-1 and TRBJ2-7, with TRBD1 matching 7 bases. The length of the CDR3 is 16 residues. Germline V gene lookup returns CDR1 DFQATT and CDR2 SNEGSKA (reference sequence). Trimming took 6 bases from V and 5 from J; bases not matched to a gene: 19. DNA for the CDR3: TGCAGTGCAGGGGGAAACCGGGACAGCCTTTCTCACGAGCAGTACTTC. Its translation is CSAGGNRDSLSHEQYF.

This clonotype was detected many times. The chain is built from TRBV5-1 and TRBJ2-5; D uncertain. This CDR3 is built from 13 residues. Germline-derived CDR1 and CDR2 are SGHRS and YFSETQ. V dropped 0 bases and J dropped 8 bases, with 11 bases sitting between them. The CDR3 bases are TGCGCCAGCAGCTTGGAGGCCTCGGAAACCCAGTACTTC. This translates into CASSLEASETQYF.

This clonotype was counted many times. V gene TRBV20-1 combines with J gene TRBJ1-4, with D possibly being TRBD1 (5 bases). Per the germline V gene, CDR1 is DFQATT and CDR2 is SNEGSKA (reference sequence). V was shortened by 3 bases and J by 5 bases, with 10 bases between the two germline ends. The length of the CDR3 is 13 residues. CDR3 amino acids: CSASSGGNEKLFF. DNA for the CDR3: TGCAGTGCTAGTTCCGGGGGGAATGAAAAACTGTTTTTT.